This is a list of T cell receptor beta chains from one sample in a study of T cell responses to AZD1222 COVID-19 vaccine. This table comes from immunoSEQ multiplex PCR, and its TCRdb copy is limited to in-frame clones, with some not included. The sample has roughly 50,000 clones; more than 70% are singletons. The material sequenced was peripheral blood, taken 28 days after the second AZD1222 dose. These receptors were collected from an adult who received the AZD1222 COVID-19 vaccine. Each CDR3 is given with its conserved first and last residue. The D gene is left open where the match is weak. Clone size is shown for a subset of rows, as once, few, many or a class of expanded clone.

V	size	J	D	length	DNA	CDR3
TRBV7-8	.	TRBJ2-1	.	15	TGTGCCAGCAGCCCCAGGAGATCTCAGAAAAATGAGCAGTTCTTC	CASSPRRSQKNEQFF
TRBV28	once	TRBJ1-2	.	16	TGTGCCAGCAGTTTGGTGCAGGATTGGGGCGGACATGGCTACACCTTC	CASSLVQDWGGHGYTF
TRBV11-3	.	TRBJ1-2	.	12	TGTGCCAGCAGCTCGGGACCTACGGGCTACACCTTC	CASSSGPTGYTF
TRBV11-3	once	TRBJ2-2	.	13	TGTGCCAGCAGCCGACGGTGGGCCGGGGAGCTGTTTTTT	CASSRRWAGELFF
TRBV12-3/TRBV12-4	.	TRBJ2-1	.	13	TGTGCCAGCAGACTTCGGGTCTTCAATGAGCAGTTCTTC	CASRLRVFNEQFF
TRBV18	.	TRBJ2-7	.	14	TGTGCCAGCTCACCCCTACAGCGGAACTACGAGCAGTACTTC	CASSPLQRNYEQYF
TRBV11-3	.	TRBJ1-1	TRBD1	15	TGTGCCAGCAGCTTAGTCTCAGGGGGAGGGACTGAAGCTTTCTTT	CASSLVSGGGTEAFF
TRBV9	few	TRBJ1-5	.	15	TGTGCCAGCAGCGTAGGGCGCGAGGGCAATCAGCCCCAGCATTTT	CASSVGREGNQPQHF
TRBV27	once	TRBJ2-3	.	16	TGTGCCAGCAGTTTTAGTGGCGGAACTAGCACAGATACGCAGTATTTT	CASSFSGGTSTDTQYF
TRBV14	.	TRBJ1-1	.	13	TGTGCCAGCAGCCCATTTATGAACACTGAAGCTTTCTTT	CASSPFMNTEAFF
TRBV6-2/TRBV6-3	few	TRBJ2-1	.	18	TGTGCCAGCAGTTACTCGGTAGGGACAAGGGGATCCTACAATGAGCAGTTCTTC	CASSYSVGTRGSYNEQFF
TRBV20-1	.	TRBJ2-7	.	11	TGCAGTGCTAGCTTAGCCTACGAGCAGTACTTC	CSASLAYEQYF
TRBV11-1	.	TRBJ1-2	TRBD1	14	TGTGCCAGCAGACCCGCAGGGGGCGACTATGGCTACACCTTC	CASRPAGGDYGYTF
TRBV21-1	few	TRBJ2-7	.	13	TGTAGCCTAGTAGGAGGGGGGGACTACGAGCAGTACTTC	CSLVGGGDYEQYF
TRBV27	.	TRBJ2-1	.	17	TGTGCCAGCAGTTTAGGAGCGGCCGGGGCAATAAACAATGAGCAGTTCTTC	CASSLGAAGAINNEQFF
TRBV4-3	.	TRBJ2-7	TRBD2	16	TGCGCCAGCAGCCAAGATTTGACTAGCGGGCAGTACGAGCAGTACTTC	CASSQDLTSGQYEQYF
TRBV11-3	few	TRBJ2-5	.	14	TGTGCCAGCAGCTTAAGGGCGGGAAGCGAGACCCAGTACTTC	CASSLRAGSETQYF
TRBV5-1	.	TRBJ2-1	TRBD2	17	TGCGCCAGCAGCGCTAATCTAGCGGGTTCCGCATACAATGAGCAGTTCTTC	CASSANLAGSAYNEQFF
TRBV2	.	TRBJ1-5	.	13	TGTGCCAGCAGCATCAGGGAAGGTCAGCCCCAGCATTTT	CASSIREGQPQHF
TRBV30	few	TRBJ2-7	.	12	TGTGCCTGGACCCACAGGCTAGGGGAGCAGTACTTC	CAWTHRLGEQYF
TRBV27	.	TRBJ2-7	TRBD1	15	TGTGCCAGCAGACCTACCGGGACAGGGACCTACGAGCAGTACTTC	CASRPTGTGTYEQYF
TRBV2	.	TRBJ2-7	.	16	TGTGCCAGCAGTGAAGCGCTTGGCGGGAAAAGTTACGAGCAGTACTTC	CASSEALGGKSYEQYF
TRBV4-2	.	TRBJ2-3	.	12	TGTGCCAGCAGCCAAGCGGGGGATACGCAGTATTTT	CASSQAGDTQYF
TRBV11-3	.	TRBJ1-2	TRBD1	13	TGTGCCAGCAGCCTCGGGACAGGGAATGGCTACACCTTC	CASSLGTGNGYTF
TRBV7-2	.	TRBJ2-1	TRBD2	13	TGTGCCAGCACCAAGGGAGGGAGGGTGGAGCAGTTCTTC	CASTKGGRVEQFF
TRBV21-1	few	TRBJ2-7	.	16	TGTGCCAGCAGCAAAGTTAGATTGCTAGCTATCTACGAGCAGTACTTC	CASSKVRLLAIYEQYF
TRBV15	.	TRBJ1-5	.	15	TGTGCCACCAGCAGAGATGGGGGGGGAGGGGAGCCCCAGCATTTT	CATSRDGGGGEPQHF
TRBV27	few	TRBJ2-3	.	12	TGTGCCAGCAGCCCATCCCCAGATACGCAGTATTTT	CASSPSPDTQYF
TRBV2	few	TRBJ2-1	.	11	TGTGCCAGCAGTGCGGGGAGCGGGCAGTTCTTC	CASSAGSGQFF
TRBV2	.	TRBJ1-5	.	13	TGTGCCAGCAGTCCCGGTATCACACAGCCCCAGCATTTT	CASSPGITQPQHF
TRBV7-8	.	TRBJ1-1	.	15	TGTGCCAGCAGCTTAGCGGGGGGCTGGAACACTGAAGCTTTCTTT	CASSLAGGWNTEAFF
TRBV30	.	TRBJ2-7	.	16	TGTGCCTGGAGTTCGTCAGGGGCCCACGCGGGGAACGAGCAGTACTTC	CAWSSSGAHAGNEQYF
TRBV5-1	.	TRBJ1-2	.	12	TGCGCCAGCAGCGAGGATGGTGCTGGCTACACCTTC	CASSEDGAGYTF
TRBV5-8	.	TRBJ2-5	.	12	TGTGCCCGCTCTCTAGCGAAAGAGACCCAGTACTTC	CARSLAKETQYF
TRBV5-6	.	TRBJ1-1	.	13	TGTGCCAGCAGCTTGGCGTCCTCAAGGGGCGGTTTCTTT	CASSLASSRGGFF
TRBV2	.	TRBJ2-1	TRBD1	15	TGTGCCAGCGCACAGGGGGTGGTAGCGGTCAATGAGCAGTTCTTC	CASAQGVVAVNEQFF
TRBV5-4	.	TRBJ2-3	.	14	TGTGCCAGCAGCTTGGTTGGCCCCACAGATACGCAGTATTTT	CASSLVGPTDTQYF
TRBV7-2	.	TRBJ1-3	TRBD1	16	TGTGCCAGCAGCTTAGACAGGGGATTGGGAGGAAACACCATATATTTT	CASSLDRGLGGNTIYF
TRBV6-1	.	TRBJ1-3	TRBD1	15	TGTGCCAGCAGTGACACAGGGGTCTCTGGAAACACCATATATTTT	CASSDTGVSGNTIYF
TRBV24-1	.	TRBJ2-1	TRBD1	16	TGTGCCACCAGTGATGGCGACAGGGTGAAAAACAATGAGCAGTTCTTC	CATSDGDRVKNNEQFF
TRBV20-1	.	TRBJ2-1	.	11	TGCAGTGCTCAGCTCCCGAATGAGCAGTTCTTC	CSAQLPNEQFF
TRBV5-6	.	TRBJ1-4	TRBD1	16	TGTGCCAGCAGCTTGAGTGGGACAGCAACTAATGAAAAACTGTTTTTT	CASSLSGTATNEKLFF
TRBV5-1	.	TRBJ1-1	.	14	TGCGCCAGCAAAGACCTCCAGGGAGACACTGAAGCTTTCTTT	CASKDLQGDTEAFF
TRBV7-2	.	TRBJ1-2	.	16	TGTGCCAGCAGCTTACTGTTTGTGGGGGCCAACTATGGCTACACCTTC	CASSLLFVGANYGYTF
TRBV24-1	.	TRBJ2-2	TRBD1	16	TGTGCCACCAGTGACTCTGGACAGGGAAACACCGGGGAGCTGTTTTTT	CATSDSGQGNTGELFF
TRBV4-1	.	TRBJ1-1	.	16	TGCGCCAGCAGCCAAGATTTCCTGCAAGTCCTCACTGAAGCTTTCTTT	CASSQDFLQVLTEAFF
TRBV12-5	once	TRBJ1-1	.	16	TGTGCTAGTGGCAAGGGGTTCGGGTTGAGGAACACTGAAGCTTTCTTT	CASGKGFGLRNTEAFF
TRBV5-6	.	TRBJ1-3	TRBD1	16	TGTGCCAGCAGCTTGACGACAGGGGTGTTTGGAAACACCATATATTTT	CASSLTTGVFGNTIYF